These 10 T cell receptor beta chains originate from one sample sequenced in a study of a mutant IDH1 vaccine in newly diagnosed glioma. Which antigens these TCRs recognize remains unknown. Regarding time point: week 47, end of study. One vaccine dose held 300 ug of mutant IDH1 20-mer peptide and came with topical imiquimod. Clones were sequenced by immunoSEQ multiplex PCR, and TCRdb holds only the in-frame ones, with some missing. The repertoire holds fewer than 70,000 clones, roughly four fifths seen once, with around 4.1% in the top ten. The material was PBMCs, obtained from a glioma patient whose treatment included an IDH1 peptide vaccine. These receptors all come from a man aged 25 to 40 with glioma.

CDR3 amino acids: CASSARSAGHNEKLFF. The CDR3 DNA reads TGTGCCAGCAGCGCCCGATCAGCTGGACACAACGAAAAACTGTTTTTT. This rearrangement joins TRBV9 to TRBJ1-4, with a tentative D call TRBD1 (5 bases). The CDR3 is made up of 16 amino acids. Per the germline V gene, CDR1 is SGDLS and CDR2 is YYNGEE. Trimming removed 3 bases from V and 8 bases from J, with 20 bases in between.

There are a few counts of this clone. V is TRBV7-9 and J is TRBJ1-1, with 10 bases identical to TRBD1. This CDR3 spans 15 amino acids. CDR1 and CDR2 (germline): SEHNR, FQNEAQ (reference sequence). The V segment lost 5 bases and the J segment 3 bases; nucleotides outside the gene matches: 6. CDR3 region: CASSTGTGVDTEAFF. The CDR3 DNA reads TGTGCCAGCAGCACAGGGACAGGGGTCGACACTGAAGCTTTCTTT.

This clone has only a few counts. The V gene is TRBV7-6, the J gene TRBJ1-1; D is uncertain. The germline CDR1 and CDR2 sequences are SGHVS and FNYEAQ. The CDR3 extends over 15 amino acids. V lost 2 bases to trimming and J lost 6 bases, with 16 bases between them. CDR3 amino acids: CASSLSGWDDAEAFF. The CDR3 DNA sequence: TGTGCCAGCAGCTTATCGGGCTGGGATGACGCTGAAGCTTTCTTT.

The V and J genes are TRBV30 and TRBJ2-4; perhaps TRBD1 as D (6 bases). Between the trimmed V and J ends, which lost 1 base and 0 bases, there was a span of 13 bases. Looked up from germline, CDR1 is GTSNPN and CDR2 is SVGIG (reference sequence). The CDR3 spans 16 residues. The DNA of the CDR3 is TGTGCCTGGAGTGCGGACAGAAGCTTAGCCAAAAACATTCAGTACTTC. Its translation: CAWSADRSLAKNIQYF.

V is TRBV19 and J is TRBJ1-2; 9 nucleotides agree with TRBD1. The CDR3 covers 15 residues. Unmatched junction bases numbered 9, after V lost 3 bases and J lost 7 bases. The germline V gene encodes CDR1 LNHDA and CDR2 SQIVND (reference sequence). CDR3 in DNA: TGTGCCAGTAGTATCCGGACAGGGGATGTTTTTGGCTACACCTTC. Translated: CASSIRTGDVFGYTF.

The chain combines TRBV7-9 with TRBJ2-3, with 9 bases identical to TRBD2. Germline V CDR1 and CDR2: SEHNR, FQNEAQ (reference sequence). There are 17 residues in the CDR3. Trimming took 0 bases from V and 2 from J; bases not matched to a gene: 6. CDR3 protein: CASSLARLADNTDTQYF. The CDR3 nucleotides read TGTGCCAGCAGCTTAGCCCGACTAGCGGATAACACAGATACGCAGTATTTT.

The rearrangement joins TRBV5-1 to TRBJ1-2; TRBD1 might be the D (5 bases). V gave up 1 base and J gave up 0 bases, with 10 bases separating them. In germline, CDR1 is SGHRS, CDR2 YFSETQ. The CDR3 has 15 residues. The CDR3 reads CASSLTGRSNYGYTF. The DNA of the CDR3 is TGCGCCAGCAGCTTGACAGGCCGATCTAACTATGGCTACACCTTC.

This clone was seen only once. The J gene is TRBJ2-5, the V gene TRBV29-1; D may be TRBD1 (6 bases). The ends were cut back, 6 bases at V and 1 base at J, with 12 bases in the middle. Germline V lookup: CDR1 SQVTM, CDR2 ANQGSEA. CDR3 length: 13 residues. The CDR3 DNA reads as TGCAGCGTCGCCGGACAGCTCCAAGAGACCCAGTACTTC. Protein product: CSVAGQLQETQYF.

J is TRBJ1-3 and V is TRBV2; no clear D gene. CDR3 length: 13 residues. With 7 bases removed from V and 0 bases from J, the gap between germline ends came to 7 bases. The germline gives CDR1 SNHLY, CDR2 FYNNEI. The CDR3, as DNA: TGTGCCAGCACAACATTCTCTGGAAACACCATATATTTT. This translates into CASTTFSGNTIYF.

J is TRBJ2-3 and V is TRBV13; D not resolved. The germline V and J ends were trimmed by 7 bases and 2 bases, with 4 bases remaining between them. Per germline, CDR1 PRHDT and CDR2 FYEKMQ (reference sequence). There are 11 residues in the CDR3. The CDR3 here is CASTNTDTQYF. The CDR3 DNA is TGTGCCAGCACCAACACAGATACGCAGTATTTT.